Listed below are T cell receptor beta chains from one sample, sequenced in a study of regulatory T cells in long-lasting Graves disease. TCRdb re-called the multiplex PCR reads through MiXCR, storing one row per CDR3 protein. The table records more than 300,000 distinct CDR3 sequences, 15% to 20% of them present only once. Separately, the same data were catalogued under a study of T cells in Graves' hyperthyroidism and ophthalmopathy.

The source was peripheral blood mononuclear cells (PBMCs), collected at new diagnosis, from a patient treated with antithyroid drugs. These receptors were taken from a woman aged 18-29 years with Graves disease. CDR3s include the opening cysteine and the closing phenylalanine or tryptophan. The D gene is left open where the match is weak. Only some rows state a clone size, as once, few, many or a class for expanded clones.

J | V | size | D | DNA | CDR3
TRBJ1-1 | TRBV9 | many | TRBD1 | TGTGCCAGCAGCGCGGGACAGAAGAACACTGAAGCTTTCTTT | CASSAGQKNTEAFF
TRBJ1-5 | TRBV11-2 | many | TRBD1 | TGTGCCAGCAGCGTAGGACAGGGGGACGGCAATCAGCCCCAGCATTTT | CASSVGQGDGNQPQHF
TRBJ1-5 | TRBV15 | NA | NA | TGTGCCACCAGCAGTGGCAATCAGCCCCAGCATTTT | CATSSGNQPQHF
TRBJ2-3 | TRBV11-2 | many | NA | TGTGCCAGCAGTGAAGGAGCAGATACGCAGTATTTT | CASSEGADTQYF
TRBJ1-1 | TRBV5-6 | NA | NA | TGTGCCAGCAGCGCGGTGCGGGGGTACACTGAAGCTTTCTTT | CASSAVRGYTEAFF
TRBJ2-2 | TRBV29-1 | few | NA | TGCAGCGCCGAGAAACGGCCCGGGGAGCTGTTTTTT | CSAEKRPGELFF
TRBJ2-1 | TRBV27 | many | TRBD2 | TGTGCCAGCAAACCGACTAGCGGATACAATGAGCAGTTCTTC | CASKPTSGYNEQFF
TRBJ2-7 | TRBV6-1 | many | TRBD1 | TGTGCCAGCAGTCCACGGAGGGACAGGGGTTACGAGCAGTACTTC | CASSPRRDRGYEQYF
TRBJ2-3 | TRBV10-3 | many | NA | TGTGCCATCAGTGAGAGTCGGCTAGCATCAGATACGCAGTATTTT | CAISESRLASDTQYF
TRBJ1-1 | TRBV18 | many | TRBD1 | TGTGCCAGCTCACCCGGACAGGGCACTGAAGCTTTCTTT | CASSPGQGTEAFF
TRBJ2-3 | TRBV28 | many | TRBD2 | TGTGCCAGCAGTTTCAATAGCGGGGTAGCAGATACGCAGTATTTT | CASSFNSGVADTQYF
TRBJ2-2 | TRBV9 | few | TRBD2 | TGTGCCAGCAGCCCCAAGGGGAGGGGAAACACCGGGGAGCTGTTTTTT | CASSPKGRGNTGELFF
TRBJ2-2 | TRBV6-1 | many | NA | TGTGCCAGCACCTCCGGGAGATCAACCGGGGAGCTGTTTTTT | CASTSGRSTGELFF
TRBJ2-4 | TRBV7-3 | many | NA | TGTGCCAGCTCATCGGGAAACATTCAGTACTTC | CASSSGNIQYF
TRBJ1-2 | TRBV10-3 | NA | NA | TGTGCCATCAGTGAGGGTCCTAACTATGGCTACACCTTC | CAISEGPNYGYTF
TRBJ1-5 | TRBV18 | few | TRBD1 | TGTGCCAGCTCACCAGGGACAGGGGGTGGACAGCCCCAGCATTTT | CASSPGTGGGQPQHF
TRBJ1-2 | TRBV5-1 | NA | NA | TGCGCCAGCAGCTCCCAAGGGAGGGATGGCTACACCTTC | CASSSQGRDGYTF
TRBJ2-7 | TRBV28 | many | NA | TGTGCCAGCAGTTTATTGGGAGGTTCCGAGCAGTACTTC | CASSLLGGSEQYF
TRBJ2-7 | TRBV15 | many | NA | TGTGCCACCAGCAGAGGGGACCGCACCTACGAGCAGTACTTC | CATSRGDRTYEQYF
TRBJ2-2 | TRBV30 | NA | TRBD2 | TGTGCCGGTGGACTAGCGGGAACCGGGGAGCTGTTTTTT | CAGGLAGTGELFF
TRBJ1-5 | TRBV12-3/TRBV12-4 | many | NA | TGTGCCAGCAGTTTGCCAGGTCGCCCTCATCAGCATTTT | CASSLPGRPHQHF
TRBJ2-7 | TRBV28 | many | NA | TGTGCCACCGGGGACCCATCGTACGAGCAGTACTTC | CATGDPSYEQYF
TRBJ2-7 | TRBV20-1 | NA | TRBD2 | TGCAGTGCTAGGAAGACTAGCGGGGACGATCACGAGCAGTACTTC | CSARKTSGDDHEQYF
TRBJ2-5 | TRBV7-8 | many | TRBD2 | TGTGCCAGCAGCTTATTTCGGCGGGAGGCGGGAGGGGGAGAGACCCAGTACTTC | CASSLFRREAGGGETQYF
TRBJ1-2 | TRBV29-1 | NA | NA | TGCAGCGCTGAGGAGGGAGGTGGCTACACCTTC | CSAEEGGGYTF
TRBJ2-1 | TRBV2 | many | NA | TGTGCCACCAAAGGAGGGCGGGAGCAGTTCTTC | CATKGGREQFF
TRBJ1-1 | TRBV5-1 | many | NA | TGCGCCAGCAGCTTTAACACGATTCCCATGAACACTGAAGCTTTCTTT | CASSFNTIPMNTEAFF
TRBJ2-2 | TRBV5-1 | few | NA | TGTGCCAGCAGCTCACTAACCGTACCCGGGGAGCTGTTTTTT | CASSSLTVPGELFF
TRBJ1-6 | TRBV2 | many | TRBD1 | TGTGCCAGCAGCATCTCCGGGACAGGGCATTCACCCCTCCACTTT | CASSISGTGHSPLHF
TRBJ1-6 | TRBV20-1 | NA | NA | TGCAGTGCTCCTATATACAGGGCAGATAATTCACCCCTCCACTTT | CSAPIYRADNSPLHF
TRBJ2-2 | TRBV29-1 | few | TRBD2 | TGCAGCGTAGTCGGACTAGCGGGGAAGGAGCTGTTTTTT | CSVVGLAGKELFF
TRBJ1-1 | TRBV4-2 | NA | NA | TGTGCCACCGCCCTAGGGCAGGACTTTAACACTGAAGCTTTCTTT | CATALGQDFNTEAFF
TRBJ2-2 | TRBV24-1 | few | NA | TGTGCCACCAGTGATCTACCCCAGGGCCCGAGAAACACCGGGGAGCTGTTTTTT | CATSDLPQGPRNTGELFF
TRBJ1-2 | TRBV20-1 | many | TRBD1 | TGCAGTGCTAGGGGCTTTTGGACAGGGAGCTATGGCTACACCTTC | CSARGFWTGSYGYTF
TRBJ2-7 | TRBV18 | many | NA | TGTGCCAGCTCAACGACAGCATCCTACGAGCAGTACTTC | CASSTTASYEQYF
TRBJ1-2 | TRBV12-3/TRBV12-4 | many | NA | TGTGCCAGCAGTTTACGGACAGCGGATGGCTACACCTTC | CASSLRTADGYTF
TRBJ1-3 | TRBV20-1 | few | NA | TGCAGTGCTAGAGATCTAGCGTCTGGAAACACCATATATTTT | CSARDLASGNTIYF
TRBJ2-1 | TRBV29-1 | many | TRBD2 | TGCAGCGTCAAGAGCGGGGGAGTTTCCTACAATGAGCAGTTCTTC | CSVKSGGVSYNEQFF
TRBJ2-1 | TRBV3-1 | many | NA | TGTGCCAGCAGCCATCTGGGGGGCAATGAGCAGTTCTTC | CASSHLGGNEQFF
TRBJ1-1 | TRBV20-1 | many | NA | TGCAGTGCTAGGAATACGGTGAACACTGAAGCTTTCTTT | CSARNTVNTEAFF
TRBJ2-7 | TRBV29-1 | many | TRBD2 | TGCAGCGTGGGGGGGACTAGCGGGAGACCCTACGAGCAGTACTTC | CSVGGTSGRPYEQYF
TRBJ2-7 | TRBV28 | once | NA | TGTGCCAGCAGCCGCAGCTCCTACAAGCAGTACTTC | CASSRSSYKQYF
TRBJ1-1 | TRBV20-1 | NA | NA | TGCAGTGGGTCCTCAAGGGGCTCGGCTGAAGCTTTCTTT | CSGSSRGSAEAFF
TRBJ1-1 | TRBV28 | once | TRBD1 | TGTGCCAGCTCTACCCGGACAGGGGGCCCGAACACTGAAGCTTTCTTT | CASSTRTGGPNTEAFF
TRBJ1-2 | TRBV5-5 | NA | TRBD1 | TGTGCCAGCAGCTTTACGACAGGGGGCGTTAACTATGGCTACACCTTC | CASSFTTGGVNYGYTF
TRBJ2-4 | TRBV6-2/TRBV6-3 | few | NA | TGTGCCAGCAGTGAGGACCGGGACGCAAGAAACATTCAGTACTTC | CASSEDRDARNIQYF
TRBJ1-4 | TRBV14 | NA | NA | TGTGCCAGCAGCCGCAACCTAGGCACAACTAATGAAAAACTGTTTTTT | CASSRNLGTTNEKLFF
TRBJ1-1 | TRBV28 | many | NA | TGTGCCAGCAGTTCGGGGGGGGAAAACACTGAAGCTTTCTTT | CASSSGGENTEAFF
TRBJ2-7 | TRBV19 | many | NA | TGTGCCAGCGCCCGGGGGATCGGTATCTACGAGCAGTACTTC | CASARGIGIYEQYF